This TCR beta chain was recovered during a study of CD8 T cells in ankylosing spondylitis. General study findings and limits: From matched ankylosing spondylitis synovial fluid, disease-linked clones were reportedly recovered at significantly enriched levels. Within ankylosing spondylitis blood, a TCR beta motif made up of roughly eight highly homologous variants appeared to be characteristic.

Germline V gene lookup returns CDR1 DFQATT and CDR2 SNEGSKA (reference sequence). The CDR3 is 12 residues long. Deletions cut 5 bases from V and 1 base from J, with 8 bases between. Using its own MiXCR run on the 5' RACE reads, TCRdb lists one record per CDR3 protein. The data contain fewer than 550,000 distinct CDR3 sequences, 5.3% of them singletons. This clonotype was counted at least ten times. The target antigen is unknown. The source is a male donor with ankylosing spondylitis. The gene calls are TRBV20-1 and TRBJ2-5; the D is unclear. The sample was blood, either unsorted or a sorted T cell fraction (not recorded which). DNA of the CDR3: TGCAGTGCTTACAGTTTCCAAGAGACCCAGTACTTC. It codes for CSAYSFQETQYF.